The present T cell receptor beta chain was sequenced within a study of T-cell reconstitution after alpha-beta-depleted transplantation in children. As to this clonotype: What it binds is not known.

Notes on the study in general: Expanded clones from the graft, numbering several hundred, reportedly supplied alpha-beta T cells about two months after transplant.

It was with unique molecular identifiers that the TCRbeta library was prepared. TCRdb itself ran the PCR reads through MiXCR, one entry per CDR3 protein. The repertoire includes approximately 1,000,000 distinct CDR3 sequences, under 30% of them detected once, and about 28% sits in the top ten. This TCR derives from a boy in the first two years of life who had a stem cell transplant for SCID, so the T cells may come from the graft donor. Sample: PBMCs, mostly from graft donor cells, taken 360 days after TCRalphabeta/CD19-depleted stem cell transplant.

CDR3 nucleotide sequence: TGTGCCAGCAGTTATCCTCCGGGACAGGGGTTTTGTAGCAATCAGCCCCAGCATTTT. This codes for CASSYPPGQGFCSNQPQHF. The V call is TRBV6-5, the J call TRBJ1-5, with 10 bases identical to TRBD1. With V trimmed by 3 bases and J by 0 bases, 11 bases remained unmatched. Looked up from germline, CDR1 is MNHEY and CDR2 is SVGAGI. There are 19 residues in the CDR3.